This T cell receptor (beta chain) was obtained from a study of OX40 agonist ivuxolimab in advanced cancers. The method was immunoSEQ multiplex PCR; TCRdb's version includes in-frame clones alone and lacks a portion of them. The repertoire consists of around 76,000 clones, with 94% occurring once and the leading ten covering around 21%. The V and J ends lost 5 bases and 1 base, in that order; junction bases with no gene match: 10. The length of the CDR3 is 16 residues. Germline CDR1 reads SGHAT; CDR2 reads FQNNGV. This clone was observed once. The source of this sequence is an adult with an advanced solid tumor such as melanoma, head and neck, liver or kidney cancer. This chain uses TRBV11-2 with TRBJ2-5, with 7 positions matching TRBD1. The sample in question was CD4+ or CD8+ T cells sorted from blood, obtained in a trial of the OX40 agonist ivuxolimab. In DNA, the CDR3 is TGTGCCAGCAGCCCCCCCAACAGGGGCCCCCAAGAGACCCAGTACTTC. The encoded protein is CASSPPNRGPQETQYF. The entire variable domain, with the rest obtained from reference TRBV11-2 and TRBJ2-5, is as follows: EAGVAQSPRYKIIEKRQSVAFWCNPISGHATLYWYQQILGQGPKLLIQFQNNGVVDDSQLPKDRFSAERLKGVDSTLKIQPAKLEDSAVYLCASSPPNRGPQETQYFGPGTRLLVL.